This TCR beta chain was profiled in a study of blood T cell repertoires in COVID-19. Method: immunoSEQ multiplex PCR; TCRdb's copy keeps in-frame clones and lacks some. The sample holds over 250,000 clones; approximately 83% are singletons and the top ten take 9.5% to 11%. The CDR3 has 13 residues. Germline CDR1 and CDR2: KGHDR and SFDVKD. The junction had 0 bases not matched to a gene; V was cut back by 5 bases and J by 2 bases. The sequenced sample was peripheral blood. The sequence came from a woman aged 65 to 85 with acute or convalescent COVID-19. The V gene is TRBV24-1, the J gene TRBJ2-5, with TRBD2 matching over 8 bases. CDR3 coding DNA: TGTGCCACCAGTGCGGGGGGGCAAGAGACCCAGTACTTC. Translating it yields CATSAGGQETQYF.